The 23 T cell receptor beta chains presented below share a single source sample, sequenced in a study of STAT3 mutations in large granular lymphocyte leukemia. Study observations and caveats: Every T-LGLL patient had at least one immunodominant TCRbeta clonotype.

No antigen has been assigned to these receptors. The method was immunoSEQ multiplex PCR; TCRdb's version includes in-frame clones alone and lacks a portion of them. This sample has about 42,000 clones; about 81% occur once, and the top ten carry around 0.44%. The sample taken for sequencing was PBMCs. These receptors came from a human donor with T large granular lymphocyte leukemia. Some clones in this sample may be carry-over from other donors' samples.

The chain links TRBV28 to TRBJ1-2; D is undetermined. V was pared by 4 bases and J by 4 bases, with 22 bases between. Germline V gene sequence: CDR1 MDHEN, CDR2 SYDVKM. The CDR3 consists of 17 residues. The CDR3: CASSSWKRLHPTYGYTF. The DNA for the CDR3 is TGTGCCAGCAGTTCCTGGAAGAGGCTACACCCTACCTATGGCTACACCTTC.

The rearrangement joins TRBV7-2 to TRBJ1-5; TRBD1 is a possible D gene (5 bases). The CDR3 consists of 13 residues. V dropped 5 bases and J dropped 7 bases, with 12 bases sitting between them. Germline V gene data show CDR1 as SGHTA and CDR2 as FQGNSA. This CDR3 reads CASSGQGGQPQHF. For the CDR3, the DNA is TGTGCCAGCAGCGGCCAGGGCGGCCAGCCCCAGCATTTT.

In this sample, this clone turned up a few times. This rearrangement joins TRBV25-1 to TRBJ2-4; 7 bases match TRBD2. V was pared by 4 bases and J by 0 bases, with 9 bases of the junction left unmatched. Germline V gene sequence: CDR1 MGHDK, CDR2 SYGVNS. The CDR3 has 17 amino acids. CDR3 amino acids: CASSGYDGGRAKNIQYF. DNA of the CDR3: TGTGCCAGCAGTGGTTACGACGGGGGGAGAGCCAAAAACATTCAGTACTTC.

This chain connects TRBV28 to TRBJ1-1; D is ambiguous. CDR1 is MDHEN and CDR2 is SYDVKM in the germline V gene. V was clipped by 2 bases and J by 1 base, with 8 bases between them. CDR3 length equals 14 residues. CDR3 region: CASSLGGTNTEAFF. CDR3 DNA: TGTGCCAGCAGTTTAGGTGGAACGAACACTGAAGCTTTCTTT. Based on the CDR3 plus reference TRBV28 and TRBJ1-1, the full variable domain is DVKVTQSSRYLVKRTGEKVFLECVQDMDHENMFWYRQDPGLGLRLIYFSYDVKMKEKGDIPEGYSVSREKKERFSLILESASTNQTSMYLCASSLGGTNTEAFFGQGTRLTVV.

The V and J genes are TRBV7-6 and TRBJ2-7; a weak D match, TRBD1 (6 bases). This CDR3 region has 11 residues. Germline CDR1 reads SGHVS; CDR2 reads FNYEAQ. Trimming left V 5 bases short and J 6 bases short, with 8 bases between. The CDR3 DNA reads TGTGCCAGCAGCCCAGGGGTCGAGCAGTACTTC. It translates to CASSPGVEQYF.

This chain joins TRBV28 and TRBJ1-2; weak D call: TRBD1 (5 bases). This CDR3 comprises 16 residues. The germline V gene has CDR1 MDHEN and CDR2 SYDVKM. Trimming took 6 bases from V and 5 from J, leaving 22 bases between them. Here the CDR3 DNA reads TGTGCCAGCAGCCCCTTGGGTCAGGGAAGAGGTTATGGCTACACCTTC. Protein product: CASSPLGQGRGYGYTF.

The count of this clone is one. The chain recombines TRBV4-3 with TRBJ2-1, with D possibly matching TRBD2 (6 bases). Germline loops: CDR1 LGHNA, CDR2 YSLEER. V was cut by 3 bases and J by 7 bases, with 16 bases left in between. There are 15 residues in the CDR3. The CDR3 is CASSHTAGPGNEQFF. CDR3 nucleotides: TGCGCCAGCAGCCACACGGCGGGGCCGGGGAATGAGCAGTTCTTC.

Points on this clone: At one end, the junction sequence differs from germline, possibly due to a read error. The gene calls are TRBV18 and TRBJ1-1, with D tentatively TRBD1 (6 bases). The CDR3 is made up of 14 amino acids. CDR1 is KGHSH, CDR2 LQKENI, per germline. The CDR3 nucleotides are TGTACCAGCTCACCGTCCCAGCAGGGGACTCAAGCTTTCTTT. The encoded protein is CTSSPSQQGTQAFF.

The chain links TRBV10-3 to TRBJ2-3; D not certain. The CDR3 contains 13 residues. CDR1 ENHRY and CDR2 SYGVKD come from the germline V gene. Between the trimmed V and J ends, which lost 5 bases and 0 bases, there was a span of 6 bases. This CDR3 reads CAISRFSTDTQYF. The CDR3 DNA reads as TGTGCCATCAGTCGGTTTAGCACAGATACGCAGTATTTT.

This sequence joins TRBV5-1 and TRBJ1-6; 10 nucleotides match TRBD1. Germline CDR1 and CDR2: SGHRS and YFSETQ. V was pared by 4 bases and J by 8 bases, with 6 bases of the junction left unmatched. The CDR3 length is 15 residues. CDR3 DNA sequence: TGCGCCAGCAGCACCCGGACAGGGGGGGATTCACCCCTCCACTTT. It specifies CASSTRTGGDSPLHF.

The chain has TRBV7-9 and TRBJ2-7, with no clear D. Trimming took off 4 bases at V and 5 bases at J, with 24 bases between the two ends. Germline V gene sequence: CDR1 SEHNR, CDR2 FQNEAQ (reference sequence). The CDR3 length is 17 residues. The CDR3: CASSSLAFRDNSHEQYF. CDR3 nucleotides: TGTGCCAGCAGCTCCCTGGCCTTCAGAGACAACTCGCACGAGCAGTACTTC.

This chain joins TRBV29-1 and TRBJ2-5; D remains ambiguous. The germline V gene encodes CDR1 SQVTM and CDR2 ANQGSEA. This CDR3 is 13 amino acids long. V was shortened by 0 bases and J by 3 bases, with 8 bases between the two germline ends. CDR3 region: CSVEEGIEETQYF. CDR3 nucleotides: TGCAGCGTTGAAGAGGGTATCGAAGAGACCCAGTACTTC.

The chain recombines TRBV7-2 with TRBJ1-5, with 8 bases identical to TRBD1. CDR1 and CDR2 from the germline V gene are SGHTA and FQGNSA. The CDR3 loop spans 15 amino acids. The V segment lost 5 bases and the J segment 4 bases; nucleotides outside the gene matches: 7. In nucleotides, the CDR3 is TGTGCCAGCAGCCCCGGGACAGGTAGTAATCAGCCCCAGCATTTT. It is translated as CASSPGTGSNQPQHF.

The chain combines TRBV5-1 with TRBJ2-7, with TRBD1 matching 8 bases. CDR1 is SGHRS, CDR2 YFSETQ, per germline. The CDR3 length is 14 residues. The V and J ends lost 5 bases and 5 bases, in that order; junction bases with no gene match: 9. The CDR3 loop is CASRFGGQGDEQYV. The CDR3 DNA follows: TGCGCCAGCAGGTTTGGAGGACAGGGAGACGAGCAGTACGTC.

V usage is TRBV4-2 and J usage is TRBJ2-7; the match to TRBD2 covers 12 bases. V was clipped by 4 bases and J by 0 bases; unmatched bases: 7. This CDR3 region has 17 residues. CDR1 is LGHNA and CDR2 is YNFKEQ in the germline V gene. The CDR3 region has the DNA TGTGCCAGCAGCCCGGAGGTACTAGCGGGGGGCTCCTACGAGCAGTACTTC. It codes for CASSPEVLAGGSYEQYF.

This chain links TRBV7-2 with TRBJ1-4, with D perhaps TRBD1 (5 bases). The CDR3 length is 16 residues. The germline V gene has CDR1 SGHTA and CDR2 FQGNSA. Trimming took 4 bases from V and 0 from J, leaving 12 bases between them. In DNA form, the CDR3 reads TGTGCCAGCAGCTACCCCCAGGGAGCAACTAATGAAAAACTGTTTTTT. The encoded protein is CASSYPQGATNEKLFF.

V usage is TRBV2 and J usage is TRBJ2-4; D is possibly TRBD2 (6 bases). The germline gives CDR1 SNHLY, CDR2 FYNNEI. This CDR3 contains 11 residues. V lost 8 bases and J lost 7, with 9 bases in between. DNA of the CDR3: TGTGCCAGCCTTAGCGGCAACATTCAGTACTTC. Amino acids: CASLSGNIQYF.

V and J are TRBV5-5 and TRBJ1-4; TRBD1 matches at 8 bases. CDR3 length: 14 amino acids. Germline CDR1 is SGHKS and CDR2 is YYEKEE (reference sequence). Losses at the gene ends were 3 bases for V and 8 bases for J; bases not matched to a gene: 6. DNA of the CDR3: TGTGCCAGCAGCTCGGGACAGGAAGGAGAAAAACTGTTTTTT. Translated, it gives CASSSGQEGEKLFF.

This chain uses TRBV2 with TRBJ1-5, with D unclear. Germline V gene lookup returns CDR1 SNHLY and CDR2 FYNNEI. The CDR3 covers 18 residues. Trimming left V 4 bases short and J 0 bases short, with 19 bases between. The CDR3 sequence is CASSVTEKAVYSNQPQHF. The CDR3 DNA follows: TGTGCCAGCAGTGTAACCGAAAAGGCGGTATATAGCAATCAGCCCCAGCATTTT.

The rearrangement joins TRBV6-1 to TRBJ2-7; TRBD1 aligns across 8 bases. Germline loops: CDR1 MNHNS, CDR2 SASEGT. The CDR3 length is 14 residues. The J segment lost 6 bases and the V segment lost 4 bases, leaving 8 bases of the junction unmatched. Written as DNA, the CDR3 is TGTGCCAGCAGTGCGGACAGGGTGGGCGGCGAGCAGTACGTC. The encoded protein is CASSADRVGGEQYV.

This rearrangement joins TRBV28 to TRBJ2-1; no clear D. The CDR3 consists of 13 residues. Germline-derived CDR1 and CDR2 are MDHEN and SYDVKM. Trimming pared 4 bases from V and 8 bases from J, leaving 12 bases between. CDR3 DNA: TGTGCCAGCAGTTCCCCCAACAGCTATGAGCAGTTCTTC. This encodes CASSSPNSYEQFF.

The V call is TRBV5-4, the J call TRBJ1-1, with D unclear. Between the trimmed V and J ends, which lost 4 bases and 4 bases, there was a span of 23 bases. The CDR3 covers 17 residues. Germline V gene sequence: CDR1 SGHNT, CDR2 YYREEE (reference sequence). The CDR3, as DNA: TGTGCCAGCAGCCGGAGGGCAGGTGGGAGAACTGGCACTGAAGCTTTCTTT. It translates to CASSRRAGGRTGTEAFF.

This clone has just one count. The chain carries TRBV27 and TRBJ1-2, with 8 bases lining up with TRBD1. After removal of 5 bases from V and 5 bases from J, the junction contained 10 bases not matched to a gene. The CDR3 is made up of 15 amino acids. Germline V CDR1 and CDR2: MNHEY, SMNVEV (reference sequence). CDR3 protein: CASSPGTGWGYGYTF. The CDR3 DNA reads as TGTGCCAGCAGTCCCGGGACAGGATGGGGATATGGCTACACCTTC.